This TCR beta chain originates from a study of beta chain features in type 1 diabetes. Study in general: Examination spanned about 110 million sorted cells from all samples. Findings and limits, study-wide: Insertions at VDJ junctions were less frequent in type 1 diabetes patients. These patients also deleted more nucleotides at the same junctions. Within the patient group, naive, central memory and Treg TCRB repertoires appeared more similar to each other than within healthy donors. TCRB CDR3s were moderately but significantly shorter in Type 1 diabetes patients in all four CD4+ subsets.

This clone was seen more than once but under ten times. The antigen is unknown. The CDR3 contains 15 residues. Trimming took 1 base from V and 3 from J, leaving 11 bases between them. From germline, CDR1 is SGHTA and CDR2 FQGNSA. The isolated RNA, all of it, was reverse transcribed, so expressed TCRB transcripts were what got sequenced. Naive, central memory and regulatory T cell samples averaged around 3.8 million reads. This table comes from immunoSEQ multiplex PCR, and its TCRdb copy is limited to in-frame clones, with some not included. The profile covers fewer than 450,000 clones, with approximately 13% appearing a single time and roughly 0.015% taken by the ten largest.

Sample: naive CD4+ T cells from blood. This receptor was taken from a woman aged 18-29 years with type 1 diabetes. This chain uses TRBV7-2 with TRBJ2-3; D ambiguous. This CDR3 reads CASSLVSGWTDTQYF. Here the CDR3 DNA reads TGTGCCAGCAGCTTAGTGTCAGGCTGGACAGATACGCAGTATTTT.